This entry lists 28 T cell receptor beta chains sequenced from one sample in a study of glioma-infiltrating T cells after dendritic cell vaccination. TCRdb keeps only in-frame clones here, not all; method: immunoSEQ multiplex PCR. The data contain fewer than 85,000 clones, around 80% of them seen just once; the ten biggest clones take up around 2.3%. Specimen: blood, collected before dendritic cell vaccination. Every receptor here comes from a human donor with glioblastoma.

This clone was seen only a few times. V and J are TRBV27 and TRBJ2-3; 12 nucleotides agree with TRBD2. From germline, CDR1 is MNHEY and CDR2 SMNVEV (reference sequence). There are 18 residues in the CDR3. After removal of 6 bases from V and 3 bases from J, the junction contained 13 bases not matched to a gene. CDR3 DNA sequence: TGTGCCAGCAGCCGGACTAGCGGGATAGGACTCGGTACAGATACGCAGTATTTT. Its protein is CASSRTSGIGLGTDTQYF.

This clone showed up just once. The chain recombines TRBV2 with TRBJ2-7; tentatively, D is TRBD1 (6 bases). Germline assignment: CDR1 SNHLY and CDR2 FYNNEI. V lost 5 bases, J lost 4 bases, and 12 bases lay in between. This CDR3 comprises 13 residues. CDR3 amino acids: CASSPGQPYEQYF. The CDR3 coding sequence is TGTGCCAGCAGTCCGGGACAACCTTACGAGCAGTACTTC.

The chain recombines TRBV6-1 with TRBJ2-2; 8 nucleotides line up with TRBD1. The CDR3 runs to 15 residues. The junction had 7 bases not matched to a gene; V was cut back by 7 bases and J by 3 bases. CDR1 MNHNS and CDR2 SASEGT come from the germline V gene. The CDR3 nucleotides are TGTGCCAGCAAATGGACAGGGCTTTACACCGGGGAGCTGTTTTTT. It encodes CASKWTGLYTGELFF.

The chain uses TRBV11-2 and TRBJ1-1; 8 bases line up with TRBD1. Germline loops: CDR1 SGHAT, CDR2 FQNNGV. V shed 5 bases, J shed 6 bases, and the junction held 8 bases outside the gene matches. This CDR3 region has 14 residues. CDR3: CASSRTGFGPEAFF. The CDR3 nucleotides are TGTGCCAGCAGCAGGACAGGGTTCGGGCCTGAAGCTTTCTTT.

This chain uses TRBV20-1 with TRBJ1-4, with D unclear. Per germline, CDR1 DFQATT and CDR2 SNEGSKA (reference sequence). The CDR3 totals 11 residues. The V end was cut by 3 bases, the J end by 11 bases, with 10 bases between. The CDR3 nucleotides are TGCAGTGCTAGGATGACGGGTAAACTGTTTTTT. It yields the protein CSARMTGKLFF.

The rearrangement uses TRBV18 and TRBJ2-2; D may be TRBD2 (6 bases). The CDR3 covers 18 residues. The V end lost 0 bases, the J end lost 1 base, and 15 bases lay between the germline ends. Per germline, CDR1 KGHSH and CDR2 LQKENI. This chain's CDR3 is CASSPPHTGGRNTGELFF. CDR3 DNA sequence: TGTGCCAGCTCACCACCGCATACCGGGGGTCGGAACACCGGGGAGCTGTTTTTT.

CDR3 protein: CASTFIGGGGTEAFF. For the CDR3, the DNA is TGCGCCAGCACCTTTATTGGGGGGGGCGGGACTGAAGCTTTCTTT. The gene calls are TRBV5-1 and TRBJ1-1, with D tentatively TRBD1 (6 bases). Germline V gives CDR1 SGHRS, CDR2 YFSETQ. The CDR3 has 15 residues. The ends were cut back, 6 bases at V and 5 bases at J, with 20 bases in the middle.

CDR3 loop: CASQGLRDRVNQPQHF. CDR3 DNA sequence: TGTGCCAGTCAGGGGTTACGTGACAGGGTAAATCAGCCCCAGCATTTT. The chain couples TRBV28 to TRBJ1-5, with TRBD1 identical over 7 bases. Per germline, CDR1 MDHEN and CDR2 SYDVKM. V trimming: 9 bases; J trimming: 4 bases; junction bases outside the gene matches: 15. This CDR3 comprises 16 residues.

The CDR3 is CASNNAGTGAFTQYF. CDR3 coding DNA: TGTGCCAGCAACAACGCAGGGACAGGGGCCTTTACGCAGTATTTT. This chain uses TRBV4-2 with TRBJ2-3; 10 bases map to TRBD1. Germline V gives CDR1 LGHNA, CDR2 YNFKEQ. The V gene end was trimmed by 7 bases and the J gene end by 8 bases; junction bases not matched to a gene: 12. CDR3 length equals 15 residues.

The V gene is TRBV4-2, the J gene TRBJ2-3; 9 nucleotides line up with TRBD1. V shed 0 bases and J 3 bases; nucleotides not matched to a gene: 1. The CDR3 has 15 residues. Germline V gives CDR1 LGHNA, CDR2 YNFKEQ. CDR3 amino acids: CASSQETGGTDTQYF. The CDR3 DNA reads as TGTGCCAGCAGCCAAGAGACAGGGGGAACAGATACGCAGTATTTT.

CDR3 protein: CASNSPKTGSYSYEQYF. The DNA of the CDR3 is TGTGCCAGCAACAGCCCCAAGACAGGGTCCTATTCCTACGAGCAGTACTTC. The chain employs TRBV2 and TRBJ2-7; 7 bases match TRBD1. Unmatched junction bases numbered 16, after V lost 7 bases and J lost 1 base. This CDR3 is built from 17 residues. Germline V gene sequence: CDR1 SNHLY, CDR2 FYNNEI. The variable domain in full, completed from reference TRBV2 and TRBJ2-7, reads EPEVTQTPSHQVTQMGQEVILRCVPISNHLYFYWYRQILGQKVEFLVSFYNNEISEKSEIFDDQFSVERPDGSNFTLKIRSTKLEDSAMYFCASNSPKTGSYSYEQYFGPGTRLTVT.

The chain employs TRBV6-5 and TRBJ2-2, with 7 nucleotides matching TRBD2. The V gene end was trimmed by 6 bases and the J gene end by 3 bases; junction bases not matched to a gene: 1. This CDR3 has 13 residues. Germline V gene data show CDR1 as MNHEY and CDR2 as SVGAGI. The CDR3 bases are TGTGCCAGCAGACGGGAGGACACCGGGGAGCTGTTTTTT. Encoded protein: CASRREDTGELFF.

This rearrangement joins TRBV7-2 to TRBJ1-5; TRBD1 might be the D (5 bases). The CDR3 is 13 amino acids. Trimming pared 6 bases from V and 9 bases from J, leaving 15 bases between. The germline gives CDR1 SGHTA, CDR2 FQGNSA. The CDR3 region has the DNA TGTGCCAGCAGTTTAACCAGGGTGAGGCCCCAGCATTTT. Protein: CASSLTRVRPQHF.

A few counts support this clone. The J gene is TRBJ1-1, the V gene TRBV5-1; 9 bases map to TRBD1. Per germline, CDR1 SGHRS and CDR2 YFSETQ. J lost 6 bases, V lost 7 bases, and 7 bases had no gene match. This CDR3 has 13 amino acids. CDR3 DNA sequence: TGCGCCAGCCGGCACAGGGGGCCATCTGAAGCTTTCTTT. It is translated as CASRHRGPSEAFF.

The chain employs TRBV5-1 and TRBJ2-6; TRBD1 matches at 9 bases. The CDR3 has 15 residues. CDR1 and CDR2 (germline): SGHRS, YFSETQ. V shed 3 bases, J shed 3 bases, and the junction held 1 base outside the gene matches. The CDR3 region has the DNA TGCGCCAGCAGCTGGACAGGGGATGGGGCCAACGTCCTGACTTTC. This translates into CASSWTGDGANVLTF.

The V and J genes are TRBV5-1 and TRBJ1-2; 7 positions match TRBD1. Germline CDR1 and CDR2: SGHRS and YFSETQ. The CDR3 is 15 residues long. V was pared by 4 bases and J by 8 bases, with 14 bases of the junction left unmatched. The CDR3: CASSLPAPDREGYTF. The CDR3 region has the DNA TGCGCCAGCAGCCTCCCAGCCCCAGACAGGGAAGGCTACACCTTC.

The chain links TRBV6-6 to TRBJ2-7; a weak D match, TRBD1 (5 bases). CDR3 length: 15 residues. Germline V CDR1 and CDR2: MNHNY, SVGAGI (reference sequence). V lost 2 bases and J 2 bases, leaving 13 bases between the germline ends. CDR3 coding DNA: TGTGCCAGCAGTTACAGGTCCGACAGCGCCTACGAGCAGTACTTC. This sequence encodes CASSYRSDSAYEQYF.

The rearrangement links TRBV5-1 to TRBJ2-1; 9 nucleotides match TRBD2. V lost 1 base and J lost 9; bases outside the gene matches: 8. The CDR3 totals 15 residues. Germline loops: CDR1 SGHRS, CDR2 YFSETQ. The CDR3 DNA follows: TGCGCCAGCAGCTTGTTGCGGGAGGGCCTGCGTGAGCAGTTCTTC. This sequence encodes CASSLLREGLREQFF. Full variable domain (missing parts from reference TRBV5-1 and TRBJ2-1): KAGVTQTPRYLIKTRGQQVTLSCSPISGHRSVSWYQQTPGQGLQFLFEYFSETQRNKGNFPGRFSGRQFSNSRSEMNVSTLELGDSALYLCASSLLREGLREQFFGPGTRLTVL.

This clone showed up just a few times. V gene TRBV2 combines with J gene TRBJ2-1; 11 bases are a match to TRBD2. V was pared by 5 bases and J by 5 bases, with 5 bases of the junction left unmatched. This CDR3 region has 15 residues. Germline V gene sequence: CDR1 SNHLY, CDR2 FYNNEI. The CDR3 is CASSKLAGVDNEQFF. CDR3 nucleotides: TGTGCCAGCAGTAAACTAGCGGGAGTCGACAATGAGCAGTTCTTC.

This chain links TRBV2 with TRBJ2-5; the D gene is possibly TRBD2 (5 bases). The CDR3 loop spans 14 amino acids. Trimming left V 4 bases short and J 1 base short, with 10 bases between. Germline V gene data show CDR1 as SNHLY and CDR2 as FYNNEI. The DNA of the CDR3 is TGTGCCAGCAGTGTCAAGCGGTCCCAAGAGACCCAGTACTTC. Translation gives CASSVKRSQETQYF.

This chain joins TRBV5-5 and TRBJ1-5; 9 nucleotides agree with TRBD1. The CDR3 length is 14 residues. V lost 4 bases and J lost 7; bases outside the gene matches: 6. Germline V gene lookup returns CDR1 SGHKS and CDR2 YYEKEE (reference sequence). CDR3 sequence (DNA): TGTGCCAGCAGCACACAGGGGGCGGGGCAGCCCCAGCATTTT. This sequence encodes CASSTQGAGQPQHF.

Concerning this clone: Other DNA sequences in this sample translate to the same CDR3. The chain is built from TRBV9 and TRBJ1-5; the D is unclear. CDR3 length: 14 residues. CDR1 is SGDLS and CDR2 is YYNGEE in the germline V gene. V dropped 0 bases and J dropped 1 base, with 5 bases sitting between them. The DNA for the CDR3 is TGTGCCAGCAGCGTAGACAGCAGCAATCAGCCCCAGCATTTT. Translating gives CASSVDSSNQPQHF.

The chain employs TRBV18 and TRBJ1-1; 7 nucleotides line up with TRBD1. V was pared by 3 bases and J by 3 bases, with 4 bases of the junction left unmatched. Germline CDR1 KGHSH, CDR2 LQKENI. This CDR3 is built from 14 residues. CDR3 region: CASSPRQGDTEAFF. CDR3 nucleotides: TGTGCCAGCTCACCGCGACAGGGAGACACTGAAGCTTTCTTT.

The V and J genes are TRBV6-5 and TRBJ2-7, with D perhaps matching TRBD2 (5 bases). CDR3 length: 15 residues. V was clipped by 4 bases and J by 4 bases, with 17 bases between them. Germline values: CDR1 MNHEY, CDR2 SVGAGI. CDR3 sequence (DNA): TGTGCCAGCAGTTCCCATGCCGCCGGGAAATACGAGCAGTACGTC. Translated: CASSSHAAGKYEQYV.

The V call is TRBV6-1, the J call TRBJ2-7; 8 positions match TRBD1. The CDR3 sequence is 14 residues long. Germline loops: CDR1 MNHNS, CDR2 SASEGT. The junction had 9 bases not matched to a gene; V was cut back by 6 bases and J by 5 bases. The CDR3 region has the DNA TGTGCCAGCAGAAAGACAGGGGATCGGAACGAGCAGTACTTC. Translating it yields CASRKTGDRNEQYF.

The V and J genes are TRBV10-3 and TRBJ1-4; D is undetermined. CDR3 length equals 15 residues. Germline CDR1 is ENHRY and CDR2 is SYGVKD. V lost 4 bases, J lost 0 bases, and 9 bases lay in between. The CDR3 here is CAISVSQATNEKLFF. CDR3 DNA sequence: TGTGCCATCAGTGTATCGCAGGCAACTAATGAAAAACTGTTTTTT.

CDR3 protein: CASSSIGGQAFF. The CDR3 region has the DNA TGTGCCAGCAGCTCAATTGGTGGGCAAGCTTTCTTT. This chain links TRBV11-3 with TRBJ1-1, with D unresolved. The CDR3 extends over 12 amino acids. Germline values: CDR1 SGHNT, CDR2 YENEEA. Trimming stripped 4 bases from V and 9 bases from J, with 12 bases between.

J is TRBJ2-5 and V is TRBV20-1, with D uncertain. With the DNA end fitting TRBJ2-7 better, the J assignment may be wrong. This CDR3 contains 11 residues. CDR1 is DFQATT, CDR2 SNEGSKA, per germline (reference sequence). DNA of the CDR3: TGCAGTGCTAGAGCCGACTACGAGCAGTACTTC. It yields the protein CSARADYEQYF.